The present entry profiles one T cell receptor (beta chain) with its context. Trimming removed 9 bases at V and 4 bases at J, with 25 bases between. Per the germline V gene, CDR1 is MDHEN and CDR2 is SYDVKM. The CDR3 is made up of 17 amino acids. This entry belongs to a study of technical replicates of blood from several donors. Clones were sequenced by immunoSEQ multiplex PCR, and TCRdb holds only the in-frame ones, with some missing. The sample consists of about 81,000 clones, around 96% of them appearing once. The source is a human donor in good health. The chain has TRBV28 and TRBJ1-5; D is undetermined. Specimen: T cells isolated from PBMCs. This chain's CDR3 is CASTRLQTREGNQPQHF. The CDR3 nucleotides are TGTGCCAGTACCAGACTCCAGACAAGGGAGGGAAATCAGCCCCAGCATTTT.